The clone carrying this T cell receptor beta chain was found many times. Antigen: not known. The genes are named according to mouse. The observed sequence ends 4 residues before the CDR3 terminus, with the missing tail filled in from the germline J gene. The CDR3 is made up of 16 amino acids. Germline assignment: CDR1 GKSSPN and CDR2 SITVG. The junction had 8 bases not matched to a gene; V was cut back by 1 base and J by 1 base. Investigators isolated RNA and reverse transcribed it into cDNA to act as the sequencing template. Libraries were prepared by immunoSEQ multiplex PCR; TCRdb keeps only in-frame clonotypes and omits some of them. Observed in the sample are some 1,700 clones, none of them singletons. The entry originates in a study of CD8+ T cells in alopecia areata. Study information: Female C3H/HeJ recipients aged roughly 6-11 weeks got skin from C3H/HeJ graft donors aged roughly 6-13 months that had spontaneous alopecia.

Overall study results and limits: Normal scalp showed lower clonality than lesional scalp, especially alopecia totalis/universalis.

V gene TRBV31 combines with J gene TRBJ2-4; 7 bases agree with TRBD2. The sequenced sample was lesional skin. The clonotype comes from a C3H/HeJ mouse with alopecia areata. The MHC haplotype of the strain is H2-k. The part of the CDR3 DNA that was read is TGTGCCTGGAGTCCCTGGGGGAAGAGTGGTCAAAAC. Its translation is CAWSPWGKSGQN. In full, the CDR3 is CAWSPWGKSGQNTLYF.